This passage covers 16 T cell receptor beta chains from one sample sequenced in a study of T-cell reconstitution after alpha-beta-depleted transplantation in children. Unique molecular identifiers featured in how the TCRbeta library was prepared. TCRdb itself ran the PCR reads through MiXCR, one entry per CDR3 protein. This sample yields 200,000 to 250,000 distinct CDR3 sequences, of which 6.6% are seen a single time; less than 7% belongs to the top ten. This specimen consisted of PBMCs, obtained before TCRalphabeta/CD19-depleted stem cell transplant. Every receptor here comes from a boy between 2 and 10 years old with acute lymphoblastic leukemia, due to receive a stem cell transplant.

This clonotype has at least ten counts. This chain connects TRBV29-1 to TRBJ1-6, with D uncertain. The germline gives CDR1 SQVTM, CDR2 ANQGSEA. With 4 bases removed from V and 8 bases from J, the gap between germline ends came to 9 bases. The CDR3 extends over 12 amino acids. This chain's CDR3 is CSVGELDSPLHF. CDR3 sequence (DNA): TGCAGCGTTGGGGAATTGGATTCACCCCTCCACTTT.

The table lists this clonotype with many counts. The DNA of the CDR3 is TGTGCCAGCAGCCTACACAGGGGGCGGGAGACCCAGTACTTC. It yields the protein CASSLHRGRETQYF. V is TRBV7-2 and J is TRBJ2-5, with 9 bases fitting TRBD1. The J segment lost 5 bases and the V segment lost 5 bases, leaving 6 bases of the junction unmatched. The length of the CDR3 is 14 residues. CDR1 is SGHTA, CDR2 FQGNSA, per germline.

At least ten counts were recorded for this clonotype. This rearrangement joins TRBV28 to TRBJ2-1; TRBD2 is a possible D gene (5 bases). V lost 6 bases and J 3 bases, leaving 18 bases between the germline ends. The CDR3 runs to 16 residues. Germline CDR1 and CDR2: MDHEN and SYDVKM. For the CDR3, the DNA is TGTGCCAGCAGCTACCCTAGAGGGAAGCTCTACAATGAGCAGTTCTTC. Amino acid sequence: CASSYPRGKLYNEQFF.

The V call is TRBV11-2, the J call TRBJ2-7, with 8 bases lining up with TRBD1. The germline gives CDR1 SGHAT, CDR2 FQNNGV. This CDR3 spans 15 amino acids. V was pared by 5 bases and J by 4 bases, with 10 bases of the junction left unmatched. CDR3 in amino acids: CASSPAYQGAYEQYF. The DNA of the CDR3 is TGTGCCAGCAGCCCCGCCTATCAGGGGGCGTACGAGCAGTACTTC.

The chain employs TRBV6-1 and TRBJ1-2; 7 bases fit TRBD1. CDR3 size: 15 residues. CDR1 and CDR2 (germline): MNHNS, SASEGT. Unmatched junction bases numbered 8, after V lost 6 bases and J lost 1 base. The CDR3 here is CASSEPGQLNYGYTF. Here the CDR3 DNA reads TGTGCCAGCAGCGAACCGGGACAGCTTAACTATGGCTACACCTTC.

This clonotype was detected ten times or more. This chain connects TRBV29-1 to TRBJ2-3; TRBD2 matches at 7 bases. The trim removed 0 bases at V and 2 bases at J, leaving 11 bases unmatched. There are 17 residues in the CDR3. CDR1 and CDR2 (germline): SQVTM, ANQGSEA. The DNA of the CDR3 is TGCAGCGTTGAAGATCTCTTCGGGCGGGAGACCACAGATACGCAGTATTTT. Residues: CSVEDLFGRETTDTQYF.

A few counts support this clonotype. The chain uses TRBV7-6 and TRBJ1-6, with a tentative D call TRBD1 (6 bases). Germline V gene data show CDR1 as SGHVS and CDR2 as FNYEAQ. V was cut by 5 bases and J by 9 bases, with 11 bases left in between. CDR3 length equals 13 residues. CDR3 sequence (DNA): TGTGCCAGCAGCCAGAGAGGGGGTTCACCCCTCCACTTT. Residues: CASSQRGGSPLHF.

This clonotype was recorded many times. The chain recombines TRBV11-2 with TRBJ1-5; TRBD1 aligns across 8 bases. V was clipped by 5 bases and J by 0 bases; unmatched bases: 9. Looked up from germline, CDR1 is SGHAT and CDR2 is FQNNGV. There are 17 residues in the CDR3. CDR3: CASSRGTGFYSNQPQHF. CDR3 sequence (DNA): TGTGCCAGCAGCCGCGGGACAGGTTTTTATAGCAATCAGCCCCAGCATTTT. The variable domain in full, completed from reference TRBV11-2 and TRBJ1-5, reads EAGVAQSPRYKIIEKRQSVAFWCNPISGHATLYWYQQILGQGPKLLIQFQNNGVVDDSQLPKDRFSAERLKGVDSTLKIQPAKLEDSAVYLCASSRGTGFYSNQPQHFGDGTRLSIL.

The table lists this clonotype with a few counts. The genes are TRBV28 and TRBJ1-2; 9 nucleotides line up with TRBD1. This CDR3 is 13 amino acids long. Germline values: CDR1 MDHEN, CDR2 SYDVKM. Losses at the gene ends were 10 bases for V and 8 bases for J; bases not matched to a gene: 11. The CDR3 reads CATVTGGAGGYTF. For the CDR3, the DNA is TGTGCCACCGTAACAGGGGGCGCGGGGGGCTACACCTTC.

The chain couples TRBV7-2 to TRBJ2-6; D is uncertain. CDR3 length: 14 amino acids. Per germline, CDR1 SGHTA and CDR2 FQGNSA. Trimming stripped 3 bases from V and 2 bases from J, with 5 bases between. CDR3 bases: TGTGCCAGCAGCTTTTCGGCTGGGGCCAACGTCCTGACTTTC. Residues: CASSFSAGANVLTF. Filled out from reference TRBV7-2 and TRBJ2-6, the complete variable domain reads GAGVSQSPSNKVTEKGKDVELRCDPISGHTALYWYRQSLGQGLEFLIYFQGNSAPDKSGLPSDRFSAERTGGSVSTLTIQRTQQEDSAVYLCASSFSAGANVLTFGAGSRLTVL.

In its sample, this clonotype was seen many times. The J gene is TRBJ1-6, the V gene TRBV3-1; maybe TRBD1 (6 bases). The V end lost 4 bases, the J end lost 7 bases, and 11 bases lay between the germline ends. This CDR3 comprises 14 residues. CDR1 LGHDT and CDR2 YNNKEL come from the germline V gene (reference sequence). The chain's CDR3 is CASSLQGMNSPLHF. CDR3 DNA sequence: TGTGCCAGCAGCCTACAGGGAATGAATTCACCCCTCCACTTT.

This clonotype was detected only a few times. V usage is TRBV20-1 and J usage is TRBJ2-1; D perhaps matches TRBD2 (6 bases). V was pared by 3 bases and J by 1 base, with 16 bases between. The CDR3 spans 16 residues. CDR1 is DFQATT, CDR2 SNEGSKA, per germline (reference sequence). This chain's CDR3 is CSASEPSSGSYNEQFF. Written as DNA, the CDR3 is TGCAGTGCTAGCGAGCCCTCCAGCGGGTCCTACAATGAGCAGTTCTTC.

At least ten counts were recorded for this clonotype. The chain couples TRBV12-3 or TRBV12-4 to TRBJ2-1; 10 bases line up with TRBD1. V was clipped by 6 bases and J by 4 bases; unmatched bases: 6. CDR3 length: 15 amino acids. CDR3 in DNA: TGTGCCAGCAGGCTCGGGACAGGGGTATACAATGAGCAGTTCTTC. It specifies CASRLGTGVYNEQFF.

This chain uses TRBV2 with TRBJ1-2; D gene uncertain. The CDR3 has 17 residues. The ends were cut back, 2 bases at V and 3 bases at J, with 19 bases in the middle. CDR1 is SNHLY, CDR2 FYNNEI, per germline. CDR3 region: CASSEWSETPRYYGYTF. CDR3 bases: TGTGCCAGCAGTGAATGGTCAGAGACACCCCGTTACTATGGCTACACCTTC.

V is TRBV2 and J is TRBJ2-5; 8 nucleotides line up with TRBD1. CDR3 size: 15 residues. CDR1 is SNHLY and CDR2 is FYNNEI in the germline V gene. V was clipped by 0 bases and J by 1 base; unmatched bases: 1. In DNA form, the CDR3 reads TGTGCCAGCAGTGAAGCGGGACAGGTCCAAGAGACCCAGTACTTC. Amino acid sequence: CASSEAGQVQETQYF.

This clonotype was recorded at least ten times. This chain joins TRBV7-9 and TRBJ2-5; 8 bases align to TRBD2. The CDR3 runs 16 residues. V gave up 5 bases and J gave up 2 bases; unmatched junction bases: 10. Germline CDR1 SEHNR, CDR2 FQNEAQ (reference sequence). The DNA for the CDR3 is TGTGCCAGCAGCCCCGGCACTAGCGGTGAACAAGAGACCCAGTACTTC. It translates to CASSPGTSGEQETQYF. Combining the CDR3 with reference TRBV7-9 and TRBJ2-5 gives the whole variable domain DTGVSQNPRHKITKRGQNVTFRCDPISEHNRLYWYRQTLGQGPEFLTYFQNEAQLEKSRLLSDRFSAERPKGSFSTLEIQRTEQGDSAMYLCASSPGTSGEQETQYFGPGTRLLVL.